This TCR beta chain was sequenced during a study of cytomegalovirus exposure and HLA in healthy donors. The study, taken as a whole, reports: The classifier was said to identify cytomegalovirus status with high specificity and sensitivity. A further, later analysis showed that HLA-associated TCR beta chains (compared with equally common others) were more clonally expanded.

As concerns this clone: The target antigen is unknown.

The CDR3 extends over 14 amino acids. Germline V lookup: CDR1 SEHNR, CDR2 FQNEAQ (reference sequence). The V end was cut by 5 bases, the J end by 2 bases, with 13 bases between. Both 60 Vbeta primers and 13 Jbeta primers went into the PCR. Clones were read by immunoSEQ multiplex PCR, and TCRdb kept only the in-frame ones, dropping some. The sample lists approximately 120,000 clones; approximately 80% were seen once. The rearrangement uses TRBV7-9 and TRBJ2-7, with D tentatively TRBD2 (6 bases). The sequence was obtained from a man aged 40-55 years in good health and CMV-seronegative. The sample consisted of PBMCs. In DNA form, the CDR3 reads TGTGCCAGCAGCCGTAATACGGGGGCCTACGAGCAGTACTTC. It yields the protein CASSRNTGAYEQYF.